This TCR beta chain stems from a study of regulatory T cells in long-lasting Graves disease (dated by TCRdb to about 2021). Background for the entire study: In the newly diagnosed Graves' disease group, patients had been taking antithyroid drugs for less than 3 months. The study was registered as a clinical trial and conducted in China. A total of 33 samples were covered by TCR sequencing, comprising some 13 persistent and around 20 newly diagnosed Graves' disease patients. Patients with persistent Graves' disease were compared with patients with newly diagnosed Graves' disease using TCR sequencing and RNA sequencing of peripheral blood. Findings and caveats that apply to the study as a whole: Compared with newly diagnosed patients, persistent Graves' disease patients had lower TCR Shannon entropy and fewer highly expanded clones, which suggests clonal expansion. More public clonotypes were shared among persistent patients (around 3,000) than among newly diagnosed patients (approximately 930). The study examined only peripheral blood because the primary lesion, thyroid tissue, could not be accessed. The small sample size was acknowledged by the authors as a limitation that may reduce accuracy. Preferential use of TRBV28, TRBJ1-2 and TRBJ2-5 was observed in persistent disease, whereas TRBV20-1 and TRBJ2-1 were favored in newly diagnosed disease. Sequencing and analysis were restricted to the TCR beta chain.

In the paper's terms, the time point label means: newly diagnosed GD, antithyroid drugs for less than 3 months. RNA was extracted from PBMCs in TRIzol for both TCR sequencing and RNA sequencing. The diagnosis of Graves' disease was made according to American Thyroid Association guidelines. The patients came from an endocrinology department in Xi'an, China. Each patient gave approximately 10 milliliters of peripheral blood, collected in an EDTA anticoagulant tube. Ficoll Paque Plus density gradient separation was used to isolate PBMCs, and no further T cell sorting was performed. RNA quality was checked with an Agilent 2100 Bioanalyzer and agarose gel, and concentration with a NanoDrop 2000. This clonotype was picked up many times. The clone's antigen remains unknown. Qualities for individual bases were not recorded, and no much larger clone is one base off. Receptor libraries were prepared by multiplex PCR. The sample was run on an Illumina HiSeq 4000. TCR beta libraries were built with iRepertoire HTBI primers and Arm-PCR amplification of CDR3 regions. Gel purification was performed on PCR products prior to sequencing. In the original analysis: Gene usage analysis of CDR3 amino acid clonotypes relied on the 60 to 65 TRBV and about 13 TRBJ segments identified across samples. COPE and FqMerger were used to merge filtered high-quality paired reads into contigs. BLAST was used to align contigs to the IMGT TRBV, TRBD and TRBJ reference genes, and CDR3 was defined following IMGT. Any clonotype with a frequency above 0.1% was counted as a highly expanded clone. Shannon entropy was used to measure repertoire diversity, and the Gini coefficient was used to measure V-J evenness. A clonotype was considered public if more than one individual shared it. TCRdb itself trimmed the public reads at Q25 with fastp, ran MiXCR and retained productive beta chains. Rows matching on CDR3 protein sequence are summarized as one entry with the most common DNA and genes. In this record, the V and J calls reflect TCRdb's handling and not the investigators' own analysis. The sample table holds 360,000 or so distinct CDR3 sequences, of which under 20% were seen once. The top ten constitute 20% to 25% of the sample.

Trimmed from V: 0 bases; trimmed from J: 9 bases; junction bases lacking a gene match: 13. Its CDR3 holds 17 amino acids, cysteine through phenylalanine. The entry retains the CDR3 DNA only, 51 bases that are in frame from base 1. The germline V gene encodes CDR1 DFQATT and CDR2 SNEGSKA (reference sequence). Another study also made use of these data, one on T cells in Graves' hyperthyroidism and ophthalmopathy. As that second study puts it: Stable Graves' hyperthyroidism was defined as no progression to ophthalmopathy during 18 months of follow-up. Hyperthyroidism patients were aged 18 to 65 years and newly diagnosed, with disease duration of less than 2 months. Exclusion was applied to patients with uncontrolled infections, other autoimmune diseases, pregnancy or lactation. Diagnoses were based on clinical symptoms, serum thyroxine and TRAb, thyroid ultrasound and orbital computed tomography. A first-round RT-PCR of the TCR CDR3 used the HTBI primer set with the Qiagen OneStep RT-PCR kit. Most expanded thyroid clonotypes (frequency above 0.001) were also found in blood, which suggests that blood repertoires may mirror thyroid immune responses. A 13 V-J signature model separated ophthalmopathy from stable hyperthyroidism, with 87.88% sensitivity and 81.08% specificity in cross-validation and 80%/75% in testing. In validation, the model predicted progression to ophthalmopathy with roughly 66% sensitivity and less than 80% specificity, a median of approximately 6.7 months before onset. To identify distinguishing TCR V-J signatures, a discovery cohort of 90 to 100 patients was used, comprising 40 to 45 with Graves' ophthalmopathy and about 59 with stable Graves' hyperthyroidism. Whether ophthalmopathy could be predicted prospectively was tested in an independent validation cohort made up of under 20 hyperthyroidism patients plus 17 patients who later progressed to ophthalmopathy. The approximately 90 discovery patients were randomly split 7:3 into training and test sets. Thyroid tissue and blood T-cell repertoires from about six Graves' hyperthyroidism patients were also compared in the study. After sampling, hyperthyroidism patients received methimazole starting at 30 mg daily, and ophthalmopathy patients received high-dose intravenous methylprednisolone. A second multiplex PCR round built the libraries, followed by size selection and purification. Sequencing of the libraries was done on an Illumina HiSeq2000 using paired-end 100 bp reads. Raw data were processed with SOAPnuke, discarding reads with adapters, uncalled bases, mean Phred below 15, or no exact constant-primer or identifier match. High-quality paired reads were merged using COPE v1.2.5, and each unique nucleotide sequence was defined as a clonotype. MiTCR v1.1 was used to align clonotypes to the IMGT TRBV, TRBD and TRBJ reference segments. Analysis was restricted to V-J combinations with a frequency above 0.0001, which covered over 98% of repertoires. The TCS score was defined as the ratio of F50 (clonal expansion) to E x V (chaos), calculated using BLOSUM62-based TCRdist between CDR3 peptides within each V-J. Welch's t-statistics and random forest reduced just over 500 V-J features to 10 to 15, which were used in a naive Bayes classifier (R e1071). Sample size was not statistically predetermined, and investigators were not blinded to group allocation. TCR Vbeta CDR3 sequencing of 120 to 150 peripheral blood samples (over 40 ophthalmopathy, 75 hyperthyroidism and some 17 progressor patients) is reported in the paper.

The V and J genes are TRBV20-1 and TRBJ2-1; 11 bases in the junction line up with TRBD2. The sequence came from a young woman with Graves disease. Donor details come from another sample of the same person, matched by shared clones. The sample here was peripheral blood mononuclear cells (PBMCs), taken at new diagnosis, from a patient treated with antithyroid drugs. The bases are TGCAGTGCTAGAGAGAAACCGGGACTAGCGGCGGTGGGTGAGCAGTTCTTC. Its translation is CSAREKPGLAAVGEQFF.